One and the same sample provided the 9 T cell receptor beta chains below, sequenced in a study of shared clonotypes between healthy human individuals. Libraries were prepared by immunoSEQ multiplex PCR; TCRdb keeps only in-frame clonotypes and omits some of them. The sample shows 2 million to 2.5 million clones, about 92% of them seen only once. Sequencing used naive CD4+ T cells from PBMCs. The subset is: CD45RA+ positively selected. All receptors derive from a man aged 18 to 29 in good health. Some clones in this sample may be carry-over from other donors' samples.

The V and J genes are TRBV5-6 and TRBJ1-2, with TRBD1 as a possible D gene (5 bases). In germline, CDR1 is SGHDT, CDR2 YYEEEE. Trimming pared 1 base from V and 2 bases from J, leaving 15 bases between. The CDR3 is 16 residues long. CDR3 DNA: TGTGCCAGCAGCTTGTACTGGGGGGAGTTAAACTATGGCTACACCTTC. Translating it yields CASSLYWGELNYGYTF. Supplemented by reference TRBV5-6 and TRBJ1-2, the full variable domain reads DAGVTQSPTHLIKTRGQQVTLRCSPKSGHDTVSWYQQALGQGPQFIFQYYEEEERQRGNFPDRFSGHQFPNYSSELNVNALLLGDSALYLCASSLYWGELNYGYTFGSGTRLTVV.

A remark on this clone: This specimen includes other DNA sequences encoding the same CDR3. The chain couples TRBV7-9 to TRBJ1-1; D gene ambiguous. V was pared by 1 base and J by 1 base, with 4 bases between. This CDR3 is 13 amino acids long. Germline-derived CDR1 and CDR2 are SEHNR and FQNEAQ (reference sequence). The CDR3 nucleotides read TGTGCCAGCAGCTTAGAACCGAACACTGAAGCTTTCTTT. This codes for CASSLEPNTEAFF. Full variable domain (missing parts from reference TRBV7-9 and TRBJ1-1): DTGVSQNPRHKITKRGQNVTFRCDPISEHNRLYWYRQTLGQGPEFLTYFQNEAQLEKSRLLSDRFSAERPKGSFSTLEIQRTEQGDSAMYLCASSLEPNTEAFFGQGTRLTVV.

This rearrangement joins TRBV28 to TRBJ2-5; 7 bases map to TRBD2. V trimming: 6 bases; J trimming: 0 bases; junction bases outside the gene matches: 4. The CDR3 covers 14 residues. Per germline, CDR1 MDHEN and CDR2 SYDVKM. The CDR3 reads CASSPAGYQETQYF. DNA for the CDR3: TGTGCCAGCAGCCCAGCGGGGTACCAAGAGACCCAGTACTTC.

The V gene is TRBV29-1, the J gene TRBJ2-5; 10 positions match TRBD2. V lost 8 bases, J lost 5 bases, and 8 bases stayed unmatched. The germline gives CDR1 SQVTM, CDR2 ANQGSEA. The CDR3 spans 13 residues. The CDR3 spells CSFRAGGRETQYF. As DNA, the CDR3 is TGCAGCTTCCGAGCGGGAGGGCGGGAGACCCAGTACTTC.

Comments on this clone: The same CDR3 arises from other DNA sequences in this sample as well. The gene calls are TRBV11-3 and TRBJ2-7; D not certain. With 5 bases removed from V and 0 bases from J, the gap between germline ends came to 11 bases. The CDR3 loop spans 14 amino acids. CDR1 and CDR2 from the germline V gene are SGHNT and YENEEA. In DNA form, the CDR3 reads TGTGCCAGCAGCCCGACCGCAAGCTCCTACGAGCAGTACTTC. It specifies CASSPTASSYEQYF.

This clone was seen only a few times. V usage is TRBV2 and J usage is TRBJ1-1, with unresolved D. Looked up from germline, CDR1 is SNHLY and CDR2 is FYNNEI. Trimming removed 4 bases at V and 0 bases at J, with 6 bases between. This CDR3 has 13 residues. The CDR3 sequence is CASSGVLNTEAFF. The CDR3 nucleotides are TGTGCCAGCAGTGGGGTGTTGAACACTGAAGCTTTCTTT.

This clone showed up just once. Other DNA variants within this sample encode the same CDR3. The V and J genes are TRBV28 and TRBJ1-2; D not certain. Trimming took off 6 bases at V and 4 bases at J, with 12 bases between the two ends. The V gene's germline CDR1 is MDHEN and CDR2 SYDVKM. This CDR3 has 13 amino acids. CDR3 protein: CASRRTGVYGYTF. The CDR3 nucleotides read TGTGCCAGCAGACGTACCGGGGTCTATGGCTACACCTTC.

The J gene is TRBJ2-1, the V gene TRBV7-7; D might be TRBD1 or TRBD2, each matching 5 bases. Germline lookup yields CDR1 SSHAT and CDR2 FNYEAQ (reference sequence). The length of the CDR3 is 15 residues. V lost 5 bases and J 2 bases, leaving 13 bases between the germline ends. The CDR3 loop reads CASSIRGAAYNEQFF. The CDR3 DNA reads TGTGCCAGCAGCATTCGAGGGGCGGCCTACAATGAGCAGTTCTTC.

The chain uses TRBV5-1 and TRBJ2-7, with no clear D. Looked up from germline, CDR1 is SGHRS and CDR2 is YFSETQ. Trimming pared 3 bases from V and 6 bases from J, leaving 13 bases between. This CDR3 region has 13 residues. CDR3 loop: CASSSEGFVEQYF. The CDR3 DNA reads as TGCGCCAGCAGCTCCGAAGGGTTTGTCGAGCAGTACTTC.